A single T cell receptor (beta chain) is shown here with its context. Its target is not known. The CDR3 length is 15 residues. V lost 10 bases and J lost 9; bases outside the gene matches: 14. Germline CDR1 and CDR2: SNHLY and FYNNEI. This sample is drawn from a study of T cell responses to AZD1222 COVID-19 vaccine. Whole-study findings and limits: The sample set comprised mostly white British donors with more females, and clonal diversity was possibly underestimated.

Profiling relied on immunoSEQ multiplex PCR, and the TCRdb table lists in-frame clones only, not all of them. Among around 140,000 clones listed, around nine tenths were seen once. The receptor's source is an adult in good health. The material was peripheral blood, obtained on day 0 of AZD1222 vaccination. This chain uses TRBV2 with TRBJ1-3; 11 bases fit TRBD1. The CDR3 protein is CATRDRGDAAGTIYF. The CDR3 coding sequence is TGTGCCACCCGGGACAGGGGGGATGCAGCCGGCACCATATATTTT. Supplemented by reference TRBV2 and TRBJ1-3, the full variable domain reads EPEVTQTPSHQVTQMGQEVILRCVPISNHLYFYWYRQILGQKVEFLVSFYNNEISEKSEIFDDQFSVERPDGSNFTLKIRSTKLEDSAMYFCATRDRGDAAGTIYFGEGSWLTVV.